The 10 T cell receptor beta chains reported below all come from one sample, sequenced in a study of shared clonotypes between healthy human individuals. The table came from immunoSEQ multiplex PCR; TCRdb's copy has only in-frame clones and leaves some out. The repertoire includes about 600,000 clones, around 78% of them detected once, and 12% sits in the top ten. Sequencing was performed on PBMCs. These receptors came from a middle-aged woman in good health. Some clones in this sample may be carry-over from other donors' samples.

The CDR3 spells CASSFEPGRAWDEQFF. The CDR3 DNA sequence: TGCGCCAGCAGCTTCGAGCCGGGCAGGGCGTGGGATGAGCAGTTCTTC. The chain combines TRBV5-1 with TRBJ2-1; perhaps TRBD1 as D (5 bases). The CDR3 length is 16 residues. The V gene's germline CDR1 is SGHRS and CDR2 YFSETQ. V lost 2 bases and J 8 bases, leaving 20 bases between the germline ends. Variable domain in full (rest from reference TRBV5-1 and TRBJ2-1): KAGVTQTPRYLIKTRGQQVTLSCSPISGHRSVSWYQQTPGQGLQFLFEYFSETQRNKGNFPGRFSGRQFSNSRSEMNVSTLELGDSALYLCASSFEPGRAWDEQFFGPGTRLTVL.

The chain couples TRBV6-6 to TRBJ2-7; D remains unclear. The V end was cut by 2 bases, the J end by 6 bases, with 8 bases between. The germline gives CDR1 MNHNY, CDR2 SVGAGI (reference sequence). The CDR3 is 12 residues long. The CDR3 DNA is TGTGCCAGCAGTTACGACCCCACCGAGCAGTACTTC. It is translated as CASSYDPTEQYF.

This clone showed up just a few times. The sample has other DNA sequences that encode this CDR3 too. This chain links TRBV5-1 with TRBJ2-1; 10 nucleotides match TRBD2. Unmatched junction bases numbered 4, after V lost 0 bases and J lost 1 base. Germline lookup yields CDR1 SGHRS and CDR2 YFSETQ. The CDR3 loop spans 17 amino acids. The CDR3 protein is CASSLEASGSSYNEQFF. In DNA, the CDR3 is TGCGCCAGCAGCTTGGAGGCTAGCGGGAGTTCCTACAATGAGCAGTTCTTC.

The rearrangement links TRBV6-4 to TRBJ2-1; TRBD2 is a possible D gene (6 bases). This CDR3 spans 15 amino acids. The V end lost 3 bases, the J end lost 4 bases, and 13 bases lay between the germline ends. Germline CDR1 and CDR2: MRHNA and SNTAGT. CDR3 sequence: CASSEGAGPYNEQFF. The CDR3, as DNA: TGTGCCAGCAGTGAAGGGGCGGGACCATACAATGAGCAGTTCTTC.

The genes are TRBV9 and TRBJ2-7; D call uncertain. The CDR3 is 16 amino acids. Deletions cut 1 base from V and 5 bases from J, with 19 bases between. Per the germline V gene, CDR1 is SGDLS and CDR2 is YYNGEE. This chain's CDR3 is CASSVRAGTVLDEQYF. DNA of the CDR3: TGTGCCAGCAGCGTAAGGGCCGGCACAGTCTTGGACGAGCAGTACTTC.

The chain's CDR3 is CASSSPASGQETQYF. The CDR3 nucleotides are TGTGCCAGCAGCTCCCCGGCTAGCGGGCAAGAGACCCAGTACTTC. The chain carries TRBV7-6 and TRBJ2-5; 8 positions match TRBD2. The CDR3 has 15 residues. Per the germline V gene, CDR1 is SGHVS and CDR2 is FNYEAQ. V lost 4 bases, J lost 2 bases, and 6 bases stayed unmatched.

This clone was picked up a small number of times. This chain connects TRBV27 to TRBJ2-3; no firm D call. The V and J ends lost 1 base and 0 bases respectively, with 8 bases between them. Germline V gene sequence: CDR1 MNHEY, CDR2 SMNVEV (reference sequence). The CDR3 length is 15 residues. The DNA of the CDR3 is TGTGCCAGCAGTTTATGGGCCCTGAGCACAGATACGCAGTATTTT. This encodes CASSLWALSTDTQYF.

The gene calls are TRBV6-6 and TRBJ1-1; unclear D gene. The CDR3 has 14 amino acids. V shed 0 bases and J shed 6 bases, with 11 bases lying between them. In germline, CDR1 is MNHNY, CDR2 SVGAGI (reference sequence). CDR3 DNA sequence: TGTGCCAGCAGTTACTCAACCGGAGCCTCTGAAGCTTTCTTT. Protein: CASSYSTGASEAFF.

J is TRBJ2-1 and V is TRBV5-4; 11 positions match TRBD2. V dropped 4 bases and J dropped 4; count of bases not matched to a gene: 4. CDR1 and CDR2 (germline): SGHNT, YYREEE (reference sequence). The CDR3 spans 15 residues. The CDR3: CASSKTSGKYNEQFF. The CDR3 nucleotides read TGTGCCAGCAGCAAGACTAGCGGGAAGTACAATGAGCAGTTCTTC.

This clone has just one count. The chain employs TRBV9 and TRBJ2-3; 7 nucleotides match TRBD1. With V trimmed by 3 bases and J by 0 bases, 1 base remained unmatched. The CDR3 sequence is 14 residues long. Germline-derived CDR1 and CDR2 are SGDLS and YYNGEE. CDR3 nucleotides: TGTGCCAGCAGCGCGACAGGGAGCACAGATACGCAGTATTTT. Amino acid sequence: CASSATGSTDTQYF.